This is a list of T cell receptor beta chains from one sample in a study of T cells in Graves' hyperthyroidism and ophthalmopathy. TCRdb reprocessed the multiplex PCR reads with MiXCR, giving one entry per CDR3 protein. This table has fewer than 900,000 distinct CDR3 sequences, about 15% appearing once. Specimen: blood. The receptors stem from a young man with Graves' hyperthyroidism. CDR3s include the opening cysteine and the closing phenylalanine or tryptophan. A D gene is named only where the DNA matches it firmly. The listing skips clone size in some rows; elsewhere it reads once, few, many or a size class.

>TRBD2|TRBV28|15|TRBJ2-1|-
TGTGCCAGCAGTTTGGTCGGGAGGGGCGACAATGAGCAGTTCTTC
CASSLVGRGDNEQFF
>TRBD2|TRBV7-3|19|TRBJ2-3|few
TGTGCCAGCAGCCCCCGGGGCCTAGCGGACGGCTGCGAGACAGATACGCAGTATTTT
CASSPRGLADGCETDTQYF
>TRBD2|TRBV20-1|16|TRBJ2-6|-
TGCAGTGCTAGGGAGGGACTAGCGGGCGGGGCCAACGTCCTGACTTTC
CSAREGLAGGANVLTF
>TRBD1|TRBV28|15|TRBJ2-7|-
TGTGCCAGCAGCGAGACCGGGACAGGGATCTACGAGCAGTACTTC
CASSETGTGIYEQYF
>TRBD1|TRBV28|15|TRBJ2-7|-
TGTGCCAGCAGTTCGTTGAACAGGGGAACCTACGAGCAGTACTTC
CASSSLNRGTYEQYF
>TRBD1|TRBV10-3|14|TRBJ1-6|-
TGTGCCATCAGAACCGGGACAGTGAATTCACCCCTCCACTTT
CAIRTGTVNSPLHF
>-|TRBV28|14|TRBJ1-3|-
TGTGCCAGCAGTTTCGATCCGAGGGGAAACACCATATATTTT
CASSFDPRGNTIYF
>-|TRBV12-3/TRBV12-4|15|TRBJ2-1|few
TGTGCCAGCAGACAGGGTACCAGCTCCTACAATGAGCAGTTCTTC
CASRQGTSSYNEQFF
>-|TRBV27|14|TRBJ2-1|many
TGTGCCAGCAGTTTATCTAGGCGATACAATGAGCAGTTCTTC
CASSLSRRYNEQFF
>-|TRBV30|14|TRBJ2-3|many
TGTGCCTGGAGTGCACAGTTTCGAGCAGATACGCAGTATTTT
CAWSAQFRADTQYF
>-|TRBV11-3|13|TRBJ2-4|many
TGTGCCAGCAGCTTAAGCGATGGGGGCATTCAGTACTTC
CASSLSDGGIQYF
>TRBD1|TRBV5-5|15|TRBJ1-6|-
TGTGCCAGCAGCCGCCCCGGGACAGGCTTGACACCCCTCCACTTT
CASSRPGTGLTPLHF
>TRBD2|TRBV20-1|14|TRBJ2-7|many
TGCAGTGCGAGCCCGGGACTAGCGGGCCACGAGCAGTACTTC
CSASPGLAGHEQYF
>TRBD2|TRBV29-1|13|TRBJ2-7|-
TGCAGCGTCCACAGCGGGAGGGACGACGAGCAGTACTTC
CSVHSGRDDEQYF
>-|TRBV27|15|TRBJ1-4|many
TGTGCCAGCAGTTTGAGGCTGTTAACTAATGAAAAACTGTTTTTT
CASSLRLLTNEKLFF
>-|TRBV20-1|14|TRBJ2-3|-
TGCAGTGGTTCCGCGGGATACAGCACAGATACGCAGTATTTT
CSGSAGYSTDTQYF
>TRBD2|TRBV10-3|14|TRBJ2-5|many
TGTGCCATCAGTGGACTAGCGGGAGTAGAGACCCAGTACTTC
CAISGLAGVETQYF
>TRBD2|TRBV11-1|18|TRBJ2-7|few
TGTGCCAGCAGCTTCCAGCAGAGAGGGACTAGCGGGAGGTACGAGCAGTACTTC
CASSFQQRGTSGRYEQYF
>-|TRBV15|18|TRBJ2-3|many
TGTGCCACCAGCCTCCGCCACCCTGGATCCCGCCCCCGGTATACGCAGTATTTT
CATSLRHPGSRPRYTQYF
>TRBD1|TRBV30|13|TRBJ1-1|-
TGTGCCTGGACTCACGGGACAGACACTGAAGCTTTCTTT
CAWTHGTDTEAFF
>-|TRBV20-1|12|TRBJ2-3|many
TGCAGTGCTCCCGGAGACACAGATACGCAGTATTTT
CSAPGDTDTQYF
>TRBD1|TRBV2|14|TRBJ2-7|many
TGTGCCAGCAGAGGAGGCAGGGGGCTGCTCGAGCAGTACTTC
CASRGGRGLLEQYF
>TRBD2|TRBV11-2|20|TRBJ2-1|few
TGTGCCAGCAGCCTCCGACTAGCGGGAGCCACAAATCCACTTTACAATGAGCAGTTCTTC
CASSLRLAGATNPLYNEQFF
>-|TRBV20-1|15|TRBJ2-3|-
TGCAGTGCTAGAGATCTCCCTTTCAGCACAGATACGCAGTATTTT
CSARDLPFSTDTQYF
>-|TRBV2|10|TRBJ1-2|many
TGTGCCAGCAGATCATATGGCTACACCTTC
CASRSYGYTF
>-|TRBV4-1|16|TRBJ1-3|few
TGCGCCAGCAGCCAGGTATATCCCCCCTCTGGAAACACCATATATTTT
CASSQVYPPSGNTIYF
>-|TRBV20-1|16|TRBJ2-5|few
TGCAGTGCTAGTCGTTCATGGCTCTCAAGGGGAGAGACCCAGTACTTC
CSASRSWLSRGETQYF
>-|TRBV2|13|TRBJ1-2|many
TGTGCCAGCAGTGATGAATTTAGCTATGGCTACACCTTC
CASSDEFSYGYTF
>-|TRBV27|15|TRBJ2-3|-
TGTGCCAGCAGTGGGGGTGCGGGTAGCCCAAATACGCAGTATTTT
CASSGGAGSPNTQYF
>TRBD1|TRBV7-2|13|TRBJ2-5|many
TGTGCCAGCAGCCTAAGGACAGGGGAGACCCAGTACTTC
CASSLRTGETQYF
>TRBD1|TRBV12-3/TRBV12-4|15|TRBJ2-5|-
TGTGCCAGCAGTTCCGGGACAGGGTACGCAGAGACCCAGTACTTC
CASSSGTGYAETQYF
>TRBD2|TRBV7-6|14|TRBJ2-1|-
TGTGCCAGCACCCCAAAGGCGGGAGCGGATGAGCAGTTCTTC
CASTPKAGADEQFF
>-|TRBV7-2|16|TRBJ2-2|-
TGTGCCAGCAGCTTGACTTCGGACATTAACACCGGGGAGCTGTTTTTT
CASSLTSDINTGELFF
>TRBD2|TRBV9|16|TRBJ2-7|-
TGTGCCAGCAGCCCTAGGGGGACTAGTCGACCCTACGAGCAGTACTTC
CASSPRGTSRPYEQYF
>-|TRBV7-9|14|TRBJ2-2|once
TGTGCCAGCAGCAGTACGACGGGTACCGGGGAGCTGTTTTTT
CASSSTTGTGELFF
>-|TRBV18|15|TRBJ2-3|many
TGTGCCAGCTCACCAGTGGGGACAACCACAGATACGCAGTATTTT
CASSPVGTTTDTQYF
>-|TRBV5-4|16|TRBJ2-3|-
TGTGCCAGCAGGCCGGGAGTCAGGGCTAGCACAGATACGCAGTATTTT
CASRPGVRASTDTQYF
>TRBD2|TRBV28|19|TRBJ2-4|many
TGTGCCAGCACCGTGGGACTAGCGGGCCCTATAATAACGAGGGACATTCAGTACTTC
CASTVGLAGPIITRDIQYF
>TRBD1|TRBV20-1|13|TRBJ2-7|few
TGCAGTGCTTCCTACAGGGGGCTTAACGAGCAGTACTTC
CSASYRGLNEQYF
>-|TRBV12-5|13|TRBJ1-2|-
TGTGCTAGTGGTTTGCGTGGGGGTCGGGGCTACACCTTC
CASGLRGGRGYTF
>-|TRBV27|12|TRBJ2-1|-
TGTGCCAGCAGTTGGACTATGAATGAGCAGTTCTTC
CASSWTMNEQFF
>TRBD2|TRBV28|15|TRBJ2-1|many
TGTGCCAGCAGTCCCCGGACTAGCGTGAGAAATGAGCAGTTCTTC
CASSPRTSVRNEQFF
>TRBD1|TRBV28|14|TRBJ2-3|many
TGTGCCAGCAGGGGGACAGGGGAGGGAGATACGCAGTATTTT
CASRGTGEGDTQYF
>TRBD1|TRBV24-1|15|TRBJ2-2|few
TGTGCCACCAGTGATCAAGGACAGGGGGCGGGGGAGCTGTTTTTT
CATSDQGQGAGELFF
>TRBD2|TRBV7-9|16|TRBJ2-2|-
TGTGCCAGCAGCCTCCTGGCTACTAGCGGGACCGGGGAGCTGTTTTTT
CASSLLATSGTGELFF
>TRBD2|TRBV10-3|13|TRBJ2-7|few
TGTGCCATCAGGGGACTAGCGAGCTACGAGCAGTACTTC
CAIRGLASYEQYF
>TRBD1|TRBV2|14|TRBJ1-1|-
TGTGCCAGCAGTCGGGAGACAGGGAACCCTGAAGCTTTCTTT
CASSRETGNPEAFF
>-|TRBV9|16|TRBJ2-3|many
TGTGCCAGCAGCGCACCCGGGGTCCCCGTACGAGATACGCAGTATTTT
CASSAPGVPVRDTQYF
>-|TRBV20-1|13|TRBJ2-7|few
TGCAGTGCTGCCCGGACTAACTCCTACGAGCAGTACTTC
CSAARTNSYEQYF
>TRBD2|TRBV4-2|17|TRBJ2-1|-
TGTGCCAGCAGCCCTAAGAGCAGCGGGAGGGCCGCATACGAGCAGTTCTTC
CASSPKSSGRAAYEQFF
>-|TRBV11-2|14|TRBJ1-1|many
TGTGCCAGCAGCTTAGAAGGTTCGAACACTGAAGCTTTCTTT
CASSLEGSNTEAFF
>-|TRBV2|14|TRBJ2-3|few
TGTGCCAGCAGTCTGAGGGCATCGGTAGATACGCAGTATTTT
CASSLRASVDTQYF
>-|TRBV3-1|16|TRBJ1-1|many
TGTGCCAGCAGCCAAGAGGGACGCATAATGAACACTGAAGCTTTCTTT
CASSQEGRIMNTEAFF
>TRBD2|TRBV7-9|17|TRBJ2-4|few
TGTGCCAGCAGCTTAGCCACTAGCGGGAGCCGAGGGGACATTCAGTACTTC
CASSLATSGSRGDIQYF
>-|TRBV2|9|TRBJ1-2|few
TGTGCCCCCCAGGGTGGCTACACCTTC
CAPQGGYTF